The 3 T cell receptor beta chains presented below share a single source sample, sequenced in a study of T cells after posttransplantation cyclophosphamide. Profiled with immunoSEQ multiplex PCR; TCRdb holds only in-frame clones, not every one. The sample yields tens of thousands of clones, without any singletons. Material for sequencing was PBMCs. All receptors come from a man aged 30-40 years in good health and a related stem cell transplant donor.

At least ten counts were recorded for this clone. In DNA form, the CDR3 reads TGTGCCAGCAACGCACAGGGGAGCAATCAGCCCCAGCATTTT. Translating gives CASNAQGSNQPQHF. This chain connects TRBV6-1 to TRBJ1-5, with 7 positions matching TRBD1. V dropped 7 bases and J dropped 1; count of bases not matched to a gene: 4. This CDR3 region has 14 residues. Germline V gives CDR1 MNHNS, CDR2 SASEGT.

This clone has just a few counts. The chain recombines TRBV11-3 with TRBJ2-5; D might be TRBD2 (7 bases). The V and J ends lost 5 bases and 5 bases respectively, with 21 bases between them. Germline V gene data show CDR1 as SGHNT and CDR2 as YENEEA. This CDR3 region has 16 residues. The CDR3 spells CASSPRGTGRGETQYF. In DNA, the CDR3 is TGTGCCAGCAGCCCTAGGGGAACAGGGCGGGGGGAGACCCAGTACTTC.

This clone has more than one count but fewer than ten. The chain couples TRBV5-4 to TRBJ2-5, with 13 bases matching TRBD2. V trimming: 2 bases; J trimming: 1 base; junction bases outside the gene matches: 2. Germline CDR1 is SGHNT and CDR2 is YYREEE (reference sequence). The CDR3 extends over 16 amino acids. The CDR3, as DNA: TGTGCCAGCAGCTTCTGGACTAGCGGGGGCCAAGAGACCCAGTACTTC. Translation gives CASSFWTSGGQETQYF. The full variable domain, completed using reference TRBV5-4 and TRBJ2-5, is ETGVTQSPTHLIKTRGQQVTLRCSSQSGHNTVSWYQQALGQGPQFIFQYYREEENGRGNFPPRFSGLQFPNYSSELNVNALELDDSALYLCASSFWTSGGQETQYFGPGTRLLVL.